Reported below is one T cell receptor beta chain. The antigen remains unidentified. The record originates from a study of beta chain features in type 1 diabetes. Notes on the study in general: The study found moderately but significantly shorter TCRB CDR3s in all four CD4+ subsets of Type 1 diabetes patients.

The germline V and J ends were trimmed by 3 bases and 5 bases, with 8 bases remaining between them. This CDR3 is 13 amino acids long. Per germline, CDR1 KGHSH and CDR2 LQKENI. Reverse transcription of all isolated RNA meant that expressed TCRB transcripts were sequenced. Generated by immunoSEQ multiplex PCR, the TCRdb table keeps only in-frame clones and is missing some. The data show roughly 51,000 clones, with roughly 52% seen just once and around 2.6% held by the top ten. Input material: Tregs from blood. The receptor comes from a woman aged 40 to 50 with type 1 diabetes. The V call is TRBV18, the J call TRBJ1-5; D is unresolved. Here the CDR3 reads CASSPAIDQPQHF. The CDR3 nucleotides read TGTGCCAGCTCACCTGCGATAGATCAGCCCCAGCATTTT. Full variable domain (missing parts from reference TRBV18 and TRBJ1-5): NAGVMQNPRHLVRRRGQEARLRCSPMKGHSHVYWYRQLPEEGLKFMVYLQKENIIDESGMPKERFSAEFPKEGPSILRIQQVVRGDSAAYFCASSPAIDQPQHFGDGTRLSIL.